This T cell receptor (beta chain) was sequenced during a study of T cells after yellow fever vaccination. There are a few counts of this clonotype. The length of the CDR3 is 11 residues. Germline-derived CDR1 and CDR2 are DFQATT and SNEGSKA (reference sequence). Trimming took off 7 bases at V and 5 bases at J, with 11 bases between the two ends. Via MiXCR, TCRdb re-called the 5' RACE reads, giving one row per CDR3 protein. Of about 220,000 distinct CDR3 sequences listed, about 3% are singletons. The source is a young man who received the YFV17D yellow fever vaccine. The chain couples TRBV20-1 to TRBJ1-1, with D unclear. The sample in question was CD4+ T cells sorted from PBMCs, obtained 10 days after the yellow fever booster vaccination. The CDR3: CSVEGRTEAFF. DNA for the CDR3: TGCAGTGTTGAAGGGCGGACTGAAGCTTTCTTT.